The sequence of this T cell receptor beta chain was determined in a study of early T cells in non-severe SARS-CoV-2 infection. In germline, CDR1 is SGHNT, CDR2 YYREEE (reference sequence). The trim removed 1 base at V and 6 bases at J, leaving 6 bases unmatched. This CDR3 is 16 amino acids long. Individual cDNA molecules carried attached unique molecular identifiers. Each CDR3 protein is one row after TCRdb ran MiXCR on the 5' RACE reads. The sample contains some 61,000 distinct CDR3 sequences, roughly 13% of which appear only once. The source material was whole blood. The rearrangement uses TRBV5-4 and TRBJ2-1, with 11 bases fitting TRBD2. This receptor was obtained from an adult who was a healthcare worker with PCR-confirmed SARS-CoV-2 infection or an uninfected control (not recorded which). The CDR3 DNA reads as TGTGCCAGCAGCTTGACTAGCGGGAGCCCCACCAATGAGCAGTTCTTC. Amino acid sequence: CASSLTSGSPTNEQFF.